Shown below are 16 T cell receptor beta chains from a single sample sequenced in a study of control samples from healthy donors and cancer patients. The data were produced by immunoSEQ multiplex PCR, yet TCRdb's version contains in-frame clones alone and is incomplete. The sample gives about 52,000 clones, 85% to 95% of which show up once; approximately 2.2% is in the top ten. Specimen: blood. The receptors stem from a man younger than 40 in good health.

This clone was picked up a small number of times. The V call is TRBV6-2 or TRBV6-3, the J call TRBJ1-5; no firm D call. The CDR3 consists of 16 residues. CDR1 MNHEY and CDR2 SVGEGT come from the germline V gene. The germline V and J ends were trimmed by 1 base and 1 base, with 11 bases remaining between them. The DNA of the CDR3 is TGTGCCAGCAGTTACTTCGAGGAAATCAGCAATCAGCCCCAGCATTTT. This codes for CASSYFEEISNQPQHF.

The rearrangement uses TRBV19 and TRBJ2-1; D uncertain. V gave up 6 bases and J gave up 0 bases, with 6 bases separating them. CDR3 length: 13 amino acids. Per germline, CDR1 LNHDA and CDR2 SQIVND (reference sequence). The CDR3: CASSTLSYNEQFF. The CDR3 DNA sequence: TGTGCCAGTAGCACCCTCTCCTACAATGAGCAGTTCTTC.

The rearrangement uses TRBV24-1 and TRBJ1-5; D unclear. CDR1 and CDR2 (germline): KGHDR, SFDVKD. Trimming took 1 base from V and 2 from J, leaving 5 bases between them. This CDR3 spans 14 amino acids. CDR3 residues: CATSDFTRNQPQHF. The DNA of the CDR3 is TGTGCCACCAGTGATTTTACCCGCAATCAGCCCCAGCATTTT.

V and J are TRBV9 and TRBJ2-7, with a possible D match to TRBD2 (6 bases). The CDR3 extends over 14 amino acids. The V gene's germline CDR1 is SGDLS and CDR2 YYNGEE. V lost 3 bases to trimming and J lost 1 base, with 11 bases between them. The DNA for the CDR3 is TGTGCCAGCAGCGCCGGGACTTTTTCCTACGAGCAGTACTTC. It encodes CASSAGTFSYEQYF.

The chain joins TRBV11-2 to TRBJ2-1; the D gene could be TRBD1 or TRBD2 (6 bases each). The CDR3 has 14 amino acids. V shed 1 base and J shed 8 bases, with 12 bases lying between them. Germline CDR1 reads SGHAT; CDR2 reads FQNNGV. CDR3 in DNA: TGTGCCAGCAGCTTAGTAGGGGGGCTCCATGAGCAGTTCTTC. Translated: CASSLVGGLHEQFF.

The J gene is TRBJ1-2, the V gene TRBV30, with D perhaps TRBD1 (5 bases). CDR1 is GTSNPN and CDR2 is SVGIG in the germline V gene (reference sequence). The length of the CDR3 is 13 residues. Trimming took 0 bases from V and 5 from J, leaving 10 bases between them. The chain's CDR3 is CAWSVRGEYGYTF. CDR3 bases: TGTGCCTGGAGTGTACGGGGGGAGTATGGCTACACCTTC.

Turning to this clone: One junction end disagrees with the germline gene, perhaps due to a read error. This chain's CDR3 is CASSYARGNEQFF. The CDR3 DNA reads as TGTGCTAGCAGCTACGCCCGGGGCAATGAGCAGTTCTTC. This rearrangement joins TRBV7-7 to TRBJ2-1; D might be TRBD2 (5 bases). The CDR3 sequence is 13 residues long. Per germline, CDR1 SSHAT and CDR2 FNYEAQ (reference sequence).

This chain links TRBV9 with TRBJ2-7; D possibly corresponds to TRBD2 (5 bases). V was pared by 3 bases and J by 3 bases, with 13 bases between. Germline V gives CDR1 SGDLS, CDR2 YYNGEE. CDR3 length: 14 amino acids. CDR3 in amino acids: CASSAGIGLYEQYF. CDR3 sequence (DNA): TGTGCCAGCAGCGCGGGAATTGGACTCTACGAGCAGTACTTC.

The chain has TRBV5-3 and TRBJ2-7; 9 bases agree with TRBD1. TRBV5-3 is treated as an ORF (open reading frame) with a function not yet certain. V lost 3 bases, J lost 3 bases, and 7 bases stayed unmatched. The CDR3 sequence is 15 residues long. The CDR3 region has the DNA TGTGCCAGAAGCTACACCGGGACAGGGTTCTACGAGCAGTACTTC. This gives the protein CARSYTGTGFYEQYF.

This CDR3 reads CASSYGTSGRKVETQYF. Written as DNA, the CDR3 is TGTGCCAGCAGCTACGGGACTAGCGGGAGGAAAGTGGAGACCCAGTACTTC. This chain connects TRBV25-1 to TRBJ2-5; 15 bases are shared with TRBD2. J was trimmed by 5 bases and V by 6 bases; bases with no gene match: 10. The CDR3 sequence is 17 residues long. The germline CDR1 and CDR2 sequences are MGHDK and SYGVNS. Full variable domain (remainder filled in from reference TRBV25-1 and TRBJ2-5): EADIYQTPRYLVIGTGKKITLECSQTMGHDKMYWYQQDPGMELHLIHYSYGVNSTEKGDLSSESTVSRIRTEHFPLTLESARPSHTSQYLCASSYGTSGRKVETQYFGPGTRLLVL.

V usage is TRBV3-1 (or the pseudogene TRBV3-2) and J usage is TRBJ2-4; a possible D gene is TRBD2 (5 bases). Germline V gene sequence: CDR1 LGHDT, CDR2 YNNKEL (reference sequence). There are 14 residues in the CDR3. The V end was cut by 1 base, the J end by 8 bases, with 12 bases between. The CDR3 here is CASSQGSAPHIQYF. The DNA of the CDR3 is TGTGCCAGCAGCCAAGGTAGCGCTCCCCACATTCAGTACTTC.

As to this clone: The sample holds other DNA sequences that translate to the same CDR3. The chain has TRBV7-3 and TRBJ2-5, with D hard to call. Trimming left V 6 bases short and J 1 base short, with 12 bases between. The CDR3 runs 14 residues. Germline V lookup: CDR1 SGHTA, CDR2 FQGTGA. The CDR3 loop is CASSPTGLQETQYF. Here the CDR3 DNA reads TGTGCCAGCAGTCCGACCGGGCTCCAAGAGACCCAGTACTTC.

The J gene is TRBJ2-7, the V gene TRBV6-6; 9 bases align to TRBD1. The CDR3 loop spans 14 amino acids. V dropped 2 bases and J dropped 6; count of bases not matched to a gene: 5. Germline CDR1 reads MNHNY; CDR2 reads SVGAGI (reference sequence). The CDR3 here is CASSYPGQGGEQYF. The DNA of the CDR3 is TGTGCCAGCAGTTACCCGGGACAGGGAGGCGAGCAGTACTTC.

The V and J genes are TRBV5-4 and TRBJ2-1, with TRBD2 identical over 12 bases. CDR3 size: 16 residues. The V and J ends lost 5 bases and 6 bases, in that order; junction bases with no gene match: 9. Germline V lookup: CDR1 SGHNT, CDR2 YYREEE (reference sequence). CDR3 loop: CASSPRLAGVVNEQFF. The CDR3 DNA reads TGTGCCAGCAGTCCGAGACTAGCGGGAGTTGTCAATGAGCAGTTCTTC.

This clone has just one count. The rearrangement uses TRBV9 and TRBJ1-4; the D is unclear. Trimming left V 1 base short and J 0 bases short, with 7 bases between. The CDR3 extends over 15 amino acids. Germline V gene sequence: CDR1 SGDLS, CDR2 YYNGEE. DNA of the CDR3: TGTGCCAGCAGCGTATGGGGAGCAACTAATGAAAAACTGTTTTTT. Translating it yields CASSVWGATNEKLFF.

In nucleotides, the CDR3 is TGTGCCAGCAGTTCTCTAGCGGAGACGTACGAGCAGTACTTC. This translates into CASSSLAETYEQYF. This chain links TRBV6-2 or TRBV6-3 with TRBJ2-7; the match to TRBD2 covers 7 bases. The ends lost 4 bases at V and 4 bases at J; junction bases unmatched: 7. This CDR3 has 14 amino acids. Germline CDR1 and CDR2: MNHEY and SVGEGT.